This entry features one TCR beta chain sequence. Its antigen is still unknown. These data come from a study of CD8+ T cells in alopecia areata. The overall study: Twice a day, 5 to 10 mg of oral tofacitinib was administered to treated patients. The duration of tofacitinib was 6 to 18 months, with 6 months off drug afterward.

Findings and limits, study-wide: Compared with normal scalp, lesional scalp had higher clonality and more expanded CD8+ clones.

Once RNA had been extracted, it was reverse transcribed into cDNA to act as the sequencing template. Assay: immunoSEQ multiplex PCR; the TCRdb copy retains only in-frame clones and omits some. This table has about 200,000 clones, 50% to 60% appearing once. Samples from alopecia areata patients were lesional scalp punch biopsies and peripheral blood. The receptor was isolated from a human donor with alopecia areata. Sequencing was performed on CD4+ T cells sorted from blood, taken at week 0.

The CDR3 coding sequence is TGTGCCAGCAGCTTGGGACTAGCGGGAGCCTACGAGCAGTACTTC. It specifies CASSLGLAGAYEQYF. The V gene is TRBV7-9, the J gene TRBJ2-7; 14 bases agree with TRBD2. From germline, CDR1 is SEHNR and CDR2 FQNEAQ (reference sequence). The J segment lost 2 bases and the V segment lost 3 bases, leaving 0 bases of the junction unmatched. The CDR3 length is 15 residues.